This passage covers 17 T cell receptor beta chains from one sample sequenced in a study of shared clonotypes between healthy human individuals. Sequencing used immunoSEQ multiplex PCR; TCRdb keeps in-frame clones, though not all of them. In the table there are over a million clones, about 75% of which are singletons. Sequencing was carried out using memory CD4+ T cells sorted from blood. Subset: CD45RA-negative fraction. These receptors were taken from a young man in good health.

This clone came up once. The rearrangement links TRBV15 to TRBJ1-1; TRBD1 matches at 8 bases. Germline V gene sequence: CDR1 LNHNV, CDR2 YYDKDF (reference sequence). V lost 5 bases and J lost 1; bases outside the gene matches: 3. The CDR3 contains 14 residues. The CDR3 bases are TGTGCCACCAGCCGGACAGGGTCGAACACTGAAGCTTTCTTT. Amino acids: CATSRTGSNTEAFF.

This chain joins TRBV28 and TRBJ1-1, with D unresolved. Germline values: CDR1 MDHEN, CDR2 SYDVKM. Trimming pared 6 bases from V and 1 base from J, leaving 9 bases between. This CDR3 region has 13 residues. The CDR3 reads CASSPTKNTEAFF. Written as DNA, the CDR3 is TGTGCCAGCAGCCCGACAAAGAACACTGAAGCTTTCTTT.

The genes are TRBV5-4 and TRBJ1-3; 8 bases map to TRBD1. J lost 4 bases, V lost 4 bases, and 7 bases had no gene match. The CDR3 sequence is 15 residues long. CDR1 SGHNT and CDR2 YYREEE come from the germline V gene (reference sequence). CDR3 sequence (DNA): TGTGCCAGCAGCCCGACGACAGGGGCCGGAAACACCATATATTTT. Protein: CASSPTTGAGNTIYF.

The rearrangement uses TRBV6-1 and TRBJ1-5; D is uncertain. The CDR3 has 14 amino acids. The V gene's germline CDR1 is MNHNS and CDR2 SASEGT. Trimming took off 6 bases at V and 4 bases at J, with 13 bases between the two ends. The CDR3 loop is CASSLQDRNQPQHF. The CDR3 nucleotides read TGTGCCAGCAGCCTCCAGGACCGAAATCAGCCCCAGCATTTT.

J is TRBJ2-5 and V is TRBV30, with a weak D call TRBD2 (5 bases). The CDR3 spans 14 residues. V gave up 4 bases and J gave up 5 bases, with 17 bases separating them. CDR1 and CDR2 (germline): GTSNPN, SVGIG (reference sequence). In DNA, the CDR3 is TGTGCCTGGAACCCCACGGGGAAGAGGGAGACCCAGTACTTC. This encodes CAWNPTGKRETQYF.

The gene calls are TRBV4-2 and TRBJ2-5; 11 positions match TRBD2. The V and J ends lost 4 bases and 4 bases, in that order; junction bases with no gene match: 11. Germline V gives CDR1 LGHNA, CDR2 YNFKEQ. This CDR3 is built from 17 residues. The CDR3 spells CASSPLAGGNGGETQYF. CDR3 nucleotide sequence: TGTGCCAGCAGCCCGTTAGCGGGGGGGAATGGCGGAGAGACCCAGTACTTC.

The V and J genes are TRBV9 and TRBJ2-1, with D unclear. This CDR3 contains 15 residues. Germline V gene sequence: CDR1 SGDLS, CDR2 YYNGEE. Trimming cost V 0 bases and J 2 bases, with 9 bases left between them. The CDR3 loop is CASSVGGFTYNEQFF. The CDR3 coding sequence is TGTGCCAGCAGCGTAGGCGGATTCACCTACAATGAGCAGTTCTTC.

The J gene is TRBJ2-2, the V gene TRBV5-1; TRBD1 matches 7 bases. There are 15 residues in the CDR3. The junction had 1 base not matched to a gene; V was cut back by 0 bases and J by 2 bases. Germline V lookup: CDR1 SGHRS, CDR2 YFSETQ. The CDR3 coding sequence is TGCGCCAGCAGCTTGGGACAGGGAAACACCGGGGAGCTGTTTTTT. Amino acids: CASSLGQGNTGELFF.

This chain joins TRBV11-2 and TRBJ2-3; 7 bases align to TRBD2. The CDR3 is made up of 18 amino acids. Per germline, CDR1 SGHAT and CDR2 FQNNGV. Germline trimming cut 4 bases from V and 4 bases from J; bases unmatched to any gene: 17. CDR3 protein: CASSSVLSGRAGADTQYF. The CDR3 DNA reads TGTGCCAGCAGCTCCGTTTTGTCTGGGAGGGCCGGCGCAGATACGCAGTATTTT.

This chain connects TRBV2 to TRBJ1-4; 7 bases match TRBD1. Germline V gives CDR1 SNHLY, CDR2 FYNNEI. CDR3 length: 13 amino acids. V gave up 5 bases and J gave up 5 bases; unmatched junction bases: 2. The CDR3 sequence is CASSSRGNEKLFF. DNA of the CDR3: TGTGCCAGCAGTTCCAGGGGGAATGAAAAACTGTTTTTT.

CDR3 DNA: TGTGCCATCAGTGAGTCGTGGAAGGCCACTGAAGCTTTCTTT. Translating gives CAISESWKATEAFF. The rearrangement uses TRBV10-3 and TRBJ1-1; D ambiguous. The CDR3 extends over 14 amino acids. V lost 0 bases and J lost 4, with 9 bases in between. Germline V gene lookup returns CDR1 ENHRY and CDR2 SYGVKD.

This clone was seen only once. The chain uses TRBV30 and TRBJ2-2, with 7 bases that match TRBD1. Germline lookup yields CDR1 GTSNPN and CDR2 SVGIG (reference sequence). CDR3 length: 13 residues. J was trimmed by 7 bases and V by 5 bases; bases with no gene match: 7. In nucleotides, the CDR3 is TGTGCCTGGCACCAGGGGGTGGGCGGGGAGCTGTTTTTT. This gives the protein CAWHQGVGGELFF.

The table lists this clone with a count of one. This chain joins TRBV5-6 and TRBJ2-1; D unclear. Germline CDR1 reads SGHDT; CDR2 reads YYEEEE. V lost 4 bases to trimming and J lost 6 bases, with 20 bases between them. The CDR3 covers 16 residues. The CDR3 loop reads CASSRTGRLRVNEQFF. The CDR3 nucleotides are TGTGCCAGCAGCAGAACCGGACGGCTCCGGGTCAATGAGCAGTTCTTC.

The chain uses TRBV30 and TRBJ1-2; D might be TRBD1 (5 bases). Trimming took 0 bases from V and 8 from J, leaving 19 bases between them. This CDR3 has 15 residues. Germline V gene data show CDR1 as GTSNPN and CDR2 as SVGIG (reference sequence). This CDR3 is CAWSVRLRGGEGYTF. CDR3 DNA: TGTGCCTGGAGTGTTCGACTCCGGGGAGGGGAGGGCTACACCTTC.

This clone was seen only a few times. The CDR3 spells CASGLQGSFDEQYF. In DNA, the CDR3 is TGTGCTAGTGGTCTACAGGGCTCTTTCGACGAGCAGTACTTC. The chain carries TRBV12-5 and TRBJ2-7; tentatively, D is TRBD1 (6 bases). Germline CDR1 LGHNT, CDR2 FRNRAP. The CDR3 has 14 residues. V lost 5 bases and J lost 5, with 16 bases in between.

The rearrangement joins TRBV29-1 to TRBJ2-1; D is perhaps TRBD2 (5 bases). The CDR3 consists of 12 residues. V gave up 6 bases and J gave up 4 bases, with 10 bases separating them. Germline V lookup: CDR1 SQVTM, CDR2 ANQGSEA. The CDR3 here is CSVRGQYNEQFF. The CDR3 region has the DNA TGCAGCGTGAGAGGGCAGTACAATGAGCAGTTCTTC.

The chain has TRBV25-1 and TRBJ2-3; D gene uncertain. V dropped 1 base and J dropped 2 bases, with 4 bases sitting between them. Germline V gene data show CDR1 as MGHDK and CDR2 as SYGVNS. This CDR3 is built from 13 residues. The CDR3 loop reads CASSESSTDTQYF. The CDR3 region has the DNA TGTGCCAGCAGTGAATCGTCCACAGATACGCAGTATTTT.